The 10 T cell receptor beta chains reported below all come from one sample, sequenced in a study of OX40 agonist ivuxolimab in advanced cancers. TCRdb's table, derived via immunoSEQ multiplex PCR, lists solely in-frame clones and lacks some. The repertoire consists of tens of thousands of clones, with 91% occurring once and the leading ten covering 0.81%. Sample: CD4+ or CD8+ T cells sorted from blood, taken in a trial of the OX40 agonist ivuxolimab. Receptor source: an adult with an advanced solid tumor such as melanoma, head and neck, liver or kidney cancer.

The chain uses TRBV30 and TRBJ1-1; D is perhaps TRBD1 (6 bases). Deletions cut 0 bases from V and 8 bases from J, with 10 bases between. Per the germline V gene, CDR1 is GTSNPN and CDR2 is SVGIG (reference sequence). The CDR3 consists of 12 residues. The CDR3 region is CAWSVGGLEAFF. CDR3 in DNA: TGTGCCTGGAGTGTCGGGGGGCTCGAAGCTTTCTTT.

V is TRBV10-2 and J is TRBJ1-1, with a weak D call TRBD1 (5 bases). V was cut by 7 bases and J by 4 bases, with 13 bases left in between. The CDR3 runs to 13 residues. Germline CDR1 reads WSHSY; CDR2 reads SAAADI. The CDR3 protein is CASTGRVGTEAFF. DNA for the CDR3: TGCGCCAGCACAGGCAGGGTGGGCACTGAAGCTTTCTTT.

CDR3 in DNA: TGCGCCAGCAGCCCCAGCCCAGGGATCGGGGGCTACACCTTC. Amino acid sequence: CASSPSPGIGGYTF. J is TRBJ1-2 and V is TRBV4-3; D is possibly TRBD1 (5 bases). The CDR3 has 14 amino acids. Deletions cut 4 bases from V and 8 bases from J, with 17 bases between. The germline CDR1 and CDR2 sequences are LGHNA and YSLEER.

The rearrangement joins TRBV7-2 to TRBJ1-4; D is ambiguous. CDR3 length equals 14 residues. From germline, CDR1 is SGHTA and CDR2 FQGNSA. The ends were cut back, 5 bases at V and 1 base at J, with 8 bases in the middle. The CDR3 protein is CASSPRGTNEKLFF. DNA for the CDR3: TGTGCCAGCAGCCCTCGGGGAACTAATGAAAAACTGTTTTTT.

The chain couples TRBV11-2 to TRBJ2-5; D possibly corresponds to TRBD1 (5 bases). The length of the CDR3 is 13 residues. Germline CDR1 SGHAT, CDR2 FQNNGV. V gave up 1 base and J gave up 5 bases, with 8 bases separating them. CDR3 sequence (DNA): TGTGCCAGCAGCTTAGTCCCAGGGGAGACCCAGTACTTC. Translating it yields CASSLVPGETQYF.

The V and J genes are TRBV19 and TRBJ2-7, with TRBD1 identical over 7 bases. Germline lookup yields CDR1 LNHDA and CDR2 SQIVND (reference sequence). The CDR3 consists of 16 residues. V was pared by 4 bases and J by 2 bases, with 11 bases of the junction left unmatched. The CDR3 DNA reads TGTGCCAGTAGTACATACTTGGGACAGCGCACCTACGAGCAGTACTTC. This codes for CASSTYLGQRTYEQYF.

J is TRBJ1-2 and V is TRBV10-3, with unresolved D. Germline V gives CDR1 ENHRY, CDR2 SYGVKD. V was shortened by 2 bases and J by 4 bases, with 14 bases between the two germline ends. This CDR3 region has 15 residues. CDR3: CAISETARGPYGYTF. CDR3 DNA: TGTGCCATCAGTGAGACGGCTCGCGGGCCCTATGGCTACACCTTC.

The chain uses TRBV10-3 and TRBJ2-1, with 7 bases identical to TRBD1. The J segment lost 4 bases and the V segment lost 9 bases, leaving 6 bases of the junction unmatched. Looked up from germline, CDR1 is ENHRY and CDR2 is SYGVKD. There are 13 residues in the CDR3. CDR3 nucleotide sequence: TGTGCCATATCGGGACAGCGATACAATGAGCAGTTCTTC. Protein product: CAISGQRYNEQFF.

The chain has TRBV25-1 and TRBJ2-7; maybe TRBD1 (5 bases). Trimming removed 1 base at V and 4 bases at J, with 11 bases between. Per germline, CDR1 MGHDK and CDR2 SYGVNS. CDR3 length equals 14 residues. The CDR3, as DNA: TGTGCCAGCAGTGAATTGGGCAGGGCTTACGAGCAGTACTTC. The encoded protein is CASSELGRAYEQYF.

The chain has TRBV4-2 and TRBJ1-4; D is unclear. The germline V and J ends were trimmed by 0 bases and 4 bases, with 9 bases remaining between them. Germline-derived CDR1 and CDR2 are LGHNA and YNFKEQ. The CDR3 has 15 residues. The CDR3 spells CASSQEGGDNEKLFF. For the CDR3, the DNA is TGTGCCAGCAGCCAAGAGGGAGGAGATAATGAAAAACTGTTTTTT.